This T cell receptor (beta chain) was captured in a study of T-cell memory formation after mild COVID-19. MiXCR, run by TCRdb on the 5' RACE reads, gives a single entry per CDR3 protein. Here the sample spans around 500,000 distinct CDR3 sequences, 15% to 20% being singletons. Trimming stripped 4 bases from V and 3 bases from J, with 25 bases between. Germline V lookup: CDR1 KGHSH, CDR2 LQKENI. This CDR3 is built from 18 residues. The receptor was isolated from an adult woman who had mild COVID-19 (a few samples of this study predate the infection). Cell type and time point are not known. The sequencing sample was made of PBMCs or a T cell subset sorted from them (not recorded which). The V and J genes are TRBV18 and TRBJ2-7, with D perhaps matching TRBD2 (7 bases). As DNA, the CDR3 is TGTGCCAGCTCACTTACGAGGGGGGGCATAGCGGAGTTCTACGAGCAGTACTTC. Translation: CASSLTRGGIAEFYEQYF.